The present TCR beta chain was sequenced within a study of blood T cell repertoires in COVID-19 (dated by TCRdb to 2018 to 2021). In the study overall: The collaborator samples originated in the United States, Italy and Spain and spanned the acute and convalescent phases of COVID-19. The material from the prospective study consisted of cDNA or gDNA derived from T cells, B-cell-depleted T cells, or PBMCs. Deeply sampled blood TCRbeta repertoires from subjects exposed to, actively infected with, or recovered from COVID-19 were included in the dataset. A freely available public database, intended as a resource for researchers studying the immune response to SARS-CoV-2, is where the repertoires were released. The samples were drawn from two sources: the first 160 participants of the ongoing ImmuneRACE study, and 950 to 1,500 subjects contributed by 6 global collaborators. The sample metadata nearly always contained a de-identified subject ID, COVID-19 status, age in years and sex. HLA class I and class II types, where available, came from metadata supplied by the sample provider rather than from assay-based typing. The full study reports these points: The quantity of clinical and demographic metadata differed by source and by participant and was supplied without curation.

The CDR3 starts with the cysteine, ends with the phenylalanine, and has 15 residues. Only the CDR3 part of the read is kept: 45 bases, read in frame from the first base. V is pared back by 0 bases and J by 0 bases, with 9 bases lying between the germline termini. CDR1 and CDR2, looked up from the germline V gene, are SGHAT and FQNNGV. At one collaborating source in Seattle, patients were enrolled during active infection and were followed longitudinally through the course of disease. Collaborating institutions collected whole blood in K2EDTA tubes following their own protocols. For TCRbeta analysis, collaborators shipped samples as frozen whole blood, isolated PBMCs, or DNA extracted from either of those sample types. TCRbeta CDR3 regions were amplified from genomic DNA using the immunoSEQ Assay, a bias-controlled multiplex PCR. The paper's processing steps were these. Within the assay, amplification of reference gene primers was used to estimate how many nucleated cells each sample contained. Sequence reads were collapsed and filtered to measure the absolute abundance of every unique TCRbeta CDR3 rearrangement. For each sample, productive Simpson clonality was calculated by taking the square root of Simpson's diversity index across productive rearrangements. The source is immuneACCESS, and TCRdb retained only in-frame sequences with V and J called. Part of the clones is not carried over; for the studies checked, unresolved V genes explain less than half of this, and the remainder is unexplained. V and J calls and clone size are those listed in that table; D and trimming were worked out from the DNA. The sample profile shows 450,000 or so clones; over 85% of them were found once. 0.75% to 0.85% of the sample is taken by the ten largest.

This clone has a single count. Its antigen has not been determined. It has no much larger one-base neighbor in the sample; base qualities were not kept. Rearrangement joined TRBV11-2 to TRBJ2-7; 6 matching bases give a weak D call of TRBD1. Specimen: peripheral blood. This clonotype was sampled from a man aged 18 to 29 with COVID-19, enrolled during active disease. The nucleotide sequence is given as TGTGCCAGCAGCTTAGATCAAGGGGGCTCCTACGAGCAGTACTTC. It specifies CASSLDQGGSYEQYF.